This note documents a single TCR beta chain sequence. Its antigen is unknown. The table came from immunoSEQ multiplex PCR; TCRdb's copy has only in-frame clones and leaves some out. The sample has 65,000 to 80,000 clones, approximately 89% seen once; the top ten hold about 0.75%. The sample belongs to a study of OX40 agonist ivuxolimab in advanced cancers. Study as a whole: It was ivuxolimab, an agonistic anti-OX40 (CD134) antibody, that patients were treated with. Patients in dose escalation had liver, melanoma, kidney or head and neck cancers. Whole-study results and caveats: The average count of expanded clones was higher among CD8+ T cells than among CD4+.

Germline assignment: CDR1 KGHSH and CDR2 LQKENI. The CDR3 runs to 17 residues. V was pared by 3 bases and J by 0 bases, with 14 bases between. Enrollment shut out patients with autoimmune disease history or systemic immunosuppression. The TCR was taken from an adult with an advanced solid tumor such as melanoma, head and neck, liver or kidney cancer. Specimen: CD4+ or CD8+ T cells sorted from blood, collected in a trial of the OX40 agonist ivuxolimab. This sequence joins TRBV18 and TRBJ2-2; D unclear. The CDR3, as DNA: TGTGCCAGCTCACCTCCCTATGGGCAAACGAACACCGGGGAGCTGTTTTTT. Residues: CASSPPYGQTNTGELFF.